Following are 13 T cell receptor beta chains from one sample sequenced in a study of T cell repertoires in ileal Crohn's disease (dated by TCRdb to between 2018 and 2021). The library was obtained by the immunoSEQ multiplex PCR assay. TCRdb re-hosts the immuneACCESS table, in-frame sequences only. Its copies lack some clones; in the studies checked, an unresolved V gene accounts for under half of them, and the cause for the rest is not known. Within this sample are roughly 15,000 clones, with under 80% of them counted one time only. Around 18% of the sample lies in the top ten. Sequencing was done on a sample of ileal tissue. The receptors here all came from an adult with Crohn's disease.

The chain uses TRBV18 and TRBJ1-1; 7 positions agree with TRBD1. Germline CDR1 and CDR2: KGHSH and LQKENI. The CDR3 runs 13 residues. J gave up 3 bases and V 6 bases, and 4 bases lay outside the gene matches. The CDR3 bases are TGTGCCAGCTCGGCAGGGACAGACACTGAAGCTTTCTTT. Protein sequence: CASSAGTDTEAFF. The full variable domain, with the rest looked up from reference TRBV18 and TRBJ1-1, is NAGVMQNPRHLVRRRGQEARLRCSPMKGHSHVYWYRQLPEEGLKFMVYLQKENIIDESGMPKERFSAEFPKEGPSILRIQQVVRGDSAAYFCASSAGTDTEAFFGQGTRLTVV.

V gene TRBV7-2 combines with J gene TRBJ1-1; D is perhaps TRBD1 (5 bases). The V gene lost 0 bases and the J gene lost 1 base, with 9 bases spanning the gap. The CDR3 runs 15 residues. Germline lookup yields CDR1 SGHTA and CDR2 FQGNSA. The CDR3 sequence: CASSLAGGSNTEAFF. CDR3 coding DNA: TGTGCCAGCAGCTTAGCGGGGGGGTCGAACACTGAAGCTTTCTTT.

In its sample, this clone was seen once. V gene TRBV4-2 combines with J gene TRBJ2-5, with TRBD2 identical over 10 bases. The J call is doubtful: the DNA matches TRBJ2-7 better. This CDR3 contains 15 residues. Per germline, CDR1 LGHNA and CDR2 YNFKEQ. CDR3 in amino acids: CASSPTGTSDYEQYF. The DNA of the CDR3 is TGTGCCAGCAGTCCCACCGGGACTAGCGACTACGAGCAGTACTTC.

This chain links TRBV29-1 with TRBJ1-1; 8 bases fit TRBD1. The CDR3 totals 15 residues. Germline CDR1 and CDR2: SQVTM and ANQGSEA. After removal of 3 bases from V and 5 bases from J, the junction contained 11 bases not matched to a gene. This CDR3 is CSVDRTGTGWTEAFF. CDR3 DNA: TGCAGCGTTGACCGGACAGGGACGGGCTGGACTGAAGCTTTCTTT.

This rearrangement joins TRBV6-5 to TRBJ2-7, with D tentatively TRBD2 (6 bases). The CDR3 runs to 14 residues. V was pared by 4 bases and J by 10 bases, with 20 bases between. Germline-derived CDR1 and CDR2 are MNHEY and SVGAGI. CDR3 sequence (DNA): TGTGCCAGCAGTTCCCCCCTAGCGCCCCACGGCCAGTACTTC. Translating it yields CASSSPLAPHGQYF.

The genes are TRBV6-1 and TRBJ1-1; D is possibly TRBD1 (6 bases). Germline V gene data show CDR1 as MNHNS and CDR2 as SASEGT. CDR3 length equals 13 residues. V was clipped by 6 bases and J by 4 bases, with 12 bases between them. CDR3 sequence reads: CASRKTGVTEAFF. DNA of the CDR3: TGTGCCAGCAGAAAGACAGGAGTCACTGAAGCTTTCTTT.

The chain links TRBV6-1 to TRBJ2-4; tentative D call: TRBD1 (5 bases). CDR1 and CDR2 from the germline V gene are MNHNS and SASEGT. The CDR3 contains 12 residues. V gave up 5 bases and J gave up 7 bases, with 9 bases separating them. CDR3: CASSPGWNIQYF. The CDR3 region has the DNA TGTGCCAGCAGTCCAGGGTGGAACATTCAGTACTTC.

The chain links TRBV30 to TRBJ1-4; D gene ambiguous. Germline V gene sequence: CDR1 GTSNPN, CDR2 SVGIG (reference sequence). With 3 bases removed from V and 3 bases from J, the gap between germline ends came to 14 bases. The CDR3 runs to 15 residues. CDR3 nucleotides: TGTGCCTGGAGCGCCGACCGAGGAGCTAATGAAAAACTGTTTTTT. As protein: CAWSADRGANEKLFF.

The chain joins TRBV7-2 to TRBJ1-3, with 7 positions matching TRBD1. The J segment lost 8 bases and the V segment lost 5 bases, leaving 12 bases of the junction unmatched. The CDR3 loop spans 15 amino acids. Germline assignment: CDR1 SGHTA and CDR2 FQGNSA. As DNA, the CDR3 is TGTGCCAGCAGCCGAGCACAGGGGTTCGCCGACACCATATATTTT. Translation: CASSRAQGFADTIYF.

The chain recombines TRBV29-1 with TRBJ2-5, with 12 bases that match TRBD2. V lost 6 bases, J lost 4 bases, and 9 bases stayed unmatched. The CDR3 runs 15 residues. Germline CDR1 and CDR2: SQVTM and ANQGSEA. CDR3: CSVAVLAGGGETQYF. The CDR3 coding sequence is TGCAGCGTGGCAGTACTAGCGGGGGGCGGAGAGACCCAGTACTTC.

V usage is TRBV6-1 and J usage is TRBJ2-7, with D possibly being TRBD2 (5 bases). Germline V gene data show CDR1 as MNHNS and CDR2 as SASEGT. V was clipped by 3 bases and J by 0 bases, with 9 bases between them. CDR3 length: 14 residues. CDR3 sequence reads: CASSDEGYSYEQYF. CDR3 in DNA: TGTGCCAGCAGTGATGAGGGATACTCCTACGAGCAGTACTTC.

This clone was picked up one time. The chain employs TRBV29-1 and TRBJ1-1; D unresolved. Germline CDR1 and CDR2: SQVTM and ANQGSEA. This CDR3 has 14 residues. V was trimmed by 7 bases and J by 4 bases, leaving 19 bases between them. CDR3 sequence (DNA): TGCAGCGCCCTCAGACCCGGAGGTGGCACTGAAGCTTTCTTT. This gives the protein CSALRPGGGTEAFF. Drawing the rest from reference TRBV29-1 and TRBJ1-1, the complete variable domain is SAVISQKPSRDICQRGTSLTIQCQVDSQVTMMFWYRQQPGQSLTLIATANQGSEATYESGFVIDKFPISRPNLTFSTLTVSNMSPEDSSIYLCSALRPGGGTEAFFGQGTRLTVV.

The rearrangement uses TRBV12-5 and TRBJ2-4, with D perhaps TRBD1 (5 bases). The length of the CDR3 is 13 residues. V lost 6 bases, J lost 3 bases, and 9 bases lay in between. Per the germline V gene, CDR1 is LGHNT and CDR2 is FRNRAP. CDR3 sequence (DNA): TGTGCTAGTGGACCCGACAGCAAAAACATTCAGTACTTC. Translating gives CASGPDSKNIQYF.